This T cell receptor (beta chain) stems from a study of T cells in localized non-small cell lung cancer. The study, taken as a whole, reports: Only one tumor region was sequenced, so heterogeneity remains possible. Researchers found a median around 50 of the top 100 tumor clones in adjacent lung.

This table comes from immunoSEQ multiplex PCR, and its TCRdb copy is limited to in-frame clones, with some not included. Of about 53,000 clones listed, around four fifths are singletons. Trimming cost V 5 bases and J 3 bases; bases outside gene matches: 11. Looked up from germline, CDR1 is SGHRS and CDR2 is YFSETQ. This CDR3 has 15 amino acids. A note on this clone: What it binds is unknown.

The chain carries TRBV5-1 and TRBJ2-7; 7 bases agree with TRBD1. This TCR came from a man aged 40-75 years with stage III lung adenocarcinoma. This specimen was peripheral blood mononuclear cells, taken before any cancer treatment. CDR3 sequence (DNA): TGCGCCAGCAGTTCCCCTGGGACAGCTAACTACGAGCAGTACTTC. Its translation: CASSSPGTANYEQYF.